The next 9 T cell receptor beta chains were all read from a single sample in a study of CD8 T cells in Susac syndrome (dated by TCRdb to between 2018 and 2021). Receptor libraries were prepared by the immunoSEQ multiplex PCR assay. RNA was extracted using the RNeasy kit, and roughly 0.5 to 1 microgram was reverse transcribed with random hexamers. TCRdb reprocessed the public reads (quality trimming at Q25 with fastp, clone calling with MiXCR) and kept in-frame beta chains. Rows with one shared CDR3 protein collapse into an entry with the most common genes and DNA. The sample data list 250,000 to 300,000 distinct CDR3 sequences, and 75% to 85% of these were observed just once. 0.2% to 0.25% of the sample lies in the top ten. Specimen: CD8+ T cells from PBMCs. Receptors originate from a human donor with multiple sclerosis.

Concerning this clonotype itself: One end of the junction is discordant with germline, which a read error may explain. The rearrangement joins TRBV7-7 to TRBJ2-7, with D possibly matching TRBD2 (5 bases). Germline V lookup: CDR1 SSHAT, CDR2 FNYEAQ (reference sequence). The CDR3 runs 13 residues. CDR3 DNA sequence: TGTGCTAGCAGCTTTAACAGCGGCTACGAGCAGTACTTC. As protein: CASSFNSGYEQYF. Using reference TRBV7-7 and TRBJ2-7 for the parts outside the CDR3, the full variable domain is GAGVSQSPRYKVTKRGQDVTLRCDPISSHATLYWYQQALGQGPEFLTYFNYEAQPDKSGLPSDRFSAERPEGSISTLTIQRTEQRDSAMYRCASSFNSGYEQYFGPGTRLTVT.

This clonotype was observed a single time. The gene calls are TRBV24-1 and TRBJ2-1; 7 bases line up with TRBD2. V trimming: 3 bases; J trimming: 5 bases; junction bases outside the gene matches: 12. The length of the CDR3 is 17 residues. From germline, CDR1 is KGHDR and CDR2 SFDVKD. DNA for the CDR3: TGTGCCACCAGTGATGAATTTCCCCAGGGAGGGAACAATGAGCAGTTCTTC. Residues: CATSDEFPQGGNNEQFF.

The genes are TRBV12-3 or TRBV12-4 and TRBJ1-1; no clear D gene. The CDR3 has 11 amino acids. The V and J ends lost 6 bases and 7 bases respectively, with 9 bases between them. The CDR3 DNA reads TGTGCCAGCAGCCCGTACCTTGAAGCTTTCTTT. Translation: CASSPYLEAFF.

The chain is built from TRBV28 and TRBJ2-2; tentatively, D is TRBD1 (6 bases). The CDR3 spans 18 residues. V was pared by 7 bases and J by 5 bases, with 26 bases between. Germline V CDR1 and CDR2: MDHEN, SYDVKM. In DNA form, the CDR3 reads TGTGCCAGCATCCGGATGGGCACTAGAAGAGGGGGTACCGGGGAGCTGTTTTTT. Translation gives CASIRMGTRRGGTGELFF.

This chain joins TRBV4-3 and TRBJ2-3, with a weak D call TRBD2 (6 bases). This CDR3 has 16 amino acids. Germline CDR1 and CDR2: LGHNA and YSLEER. Trimming removed 0 bases at V and 5 bases at J, with 15 bases between. The CDR3 loop reads CASSQDSGGPGDTQYF. CDR3 nucleotide sequence: TGCGCCAGCAGCCAAGATTCTGGAGGGCCGGGAGATACGCAGTATTTT.

The rearrangement uses TRBV28 and TRBJ1-1; weak D call: TRBD1 (6 bases). Trimming took 2 bases from V and 7 from J, leaving 14 bases between them. The CDR3 spans 14 residues. Germline CDR1 reads MDHEN; CDR2 reads SYDVKM. CDR3 bases: TGTGCCAGCAGTTTAGTAGGGGGGGCAGGTGAAGCTTTCTTT. This translates into CASSLVGGAGEAFF.

The chain has TRBV27 and TRBJ1-5, with D hard to call. The CDR3 loop spans 16 amino acids. Between the trimmed V and J ends, which lost 3 bases and 9 bases, there was a span of 21 bases. Germline-derived CDR1 and CDR2 are MNHEY and SMNVEV (reference sequence). The CDR3 sequence is CASSLFAGEGESPQHF. The CDR3 nucleotides are TGTGCCAGCAGTTTGTTCGCCGGGGAGGGAGAGTCGCCCCAGCATTTT.

This clonotype turned up a few times. The CDR3 here is CASSYSEGTNTEAFF. CDR3 nucleotides: TGTGCCAGCAGTTACTCGGAGGGAACGAACACTGAAGCTTTCTTT. This chain connects TRBV6-5 to TRBJ1-1; D call uncertain. V was clipped by 0 bases and J by 1 base, with 9 bases between them. This CDR3 is 15 amino acids long. Per germline, CDR1 MNHEY and CDR2 SVGAGI.

The chain carries TRBV7-3 and TRBJ2-7, with 7 bases fitting TRBD2. The junction had 4 bases not matched to a gene; V was cut back by 2 bases and J by 3 bases. The CDR3 runs 14 residues. Per germline, CDR1 SGHTA and CDR2 FQGTGA. The CDR3 nucleotides read TGTGCCAGCAGCTTAGCGGGAGCGGGCTACGAGCAGTACTTC. Translated: CASSLAGAGYEQYF. Complete variable domain (other parts from reference TRBV7-3 and TRBJ2-7): GAGVSQTPSNKVTEKGKYVELRCDPISGHTALYWYRQSLGQGPEFLIYFQGTGAADDSGLPNDRFFAVRPEGSVSTLKIQRTERGDSAVYLCASSLAGAGYEQYFGPGTRLTVT.